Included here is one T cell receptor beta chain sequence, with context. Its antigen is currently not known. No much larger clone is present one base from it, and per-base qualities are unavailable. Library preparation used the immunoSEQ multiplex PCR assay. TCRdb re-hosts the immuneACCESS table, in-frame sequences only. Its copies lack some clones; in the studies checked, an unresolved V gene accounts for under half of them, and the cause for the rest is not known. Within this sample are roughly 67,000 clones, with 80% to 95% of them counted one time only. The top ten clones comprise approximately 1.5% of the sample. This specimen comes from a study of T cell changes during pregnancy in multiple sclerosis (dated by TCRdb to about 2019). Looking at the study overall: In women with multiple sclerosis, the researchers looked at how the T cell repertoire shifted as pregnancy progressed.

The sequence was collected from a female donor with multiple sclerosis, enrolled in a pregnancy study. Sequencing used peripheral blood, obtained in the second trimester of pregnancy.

The DNA sequence is as follows: TGTGCCAGCAGCGGACAGGGTTTCGAGCAGTACTTC. Its translation is CASSGQGFEQYF. The receptor chain draws on TRBV9 and TRBJ2-7, and 7 bases in between align with TRBD1. CDR1 SGDLS and CDR2 YYNGEE are derived from the germline V gene. The germline V and J ends show losses of 3 bases and 6 bases respectively, and no gene match explains 3 bases of the junction. The CDR3 has 12 amino acids, counting the end cysteine and phenylalanine. CDR3 DNA only is kept here, 36 bases in frame from base 1.